The source of this TCR beta chain is a study of shared clonotypes between healthy human individuals. This clone appeared once. Antigen specificity is unknown. Source study methods: Sequence data from immunoSEQ were junction-only and lacked quality scores; consequently, filtering differed. TCRdb keeps only in-frame clones here, not all; method: immunoSEQ multiplex PCR. That table is the source of V, J and clone size, and D and trimming were worked out from the DNA. The profile covers around 1,100,000 clones, with 77% appearing a single time and 0.89% taken by the ten largest. The germline gives CDR1 SQVTM, CDR2 ANQGSEA. The CDR3 totals 13 residues. Trimming pared 8 bases from V and 7 bases from J, leaving 20 bases between. Study observations and caveats: Shared across a few donors were about 4.8% of the naive CD4 clonotypes. Estimated richness values were generally larger in naive subsets than in memory subsets.

This rearrangement joins TRBV29-1 to TRBJ1-1; a possible D gene is TRBD1 (5 bases). The receptor was isolated from a man aged 18 to 30 in good health. Some clones in this sample may be carry-over from other donors' samples. Sequencing was performed on memory CD4+ T cells from PBMCs. The subset was: CD45RA-negative fraction. The CDR3: CSPTPGGKDEAFF. The CDR3 DNA sequence: TGCAGCCCTACTCCTGGGGGAAAGGATGAAGCTTTCTTT.